A single sample is the source of the 16 T cell receptor beta chains below, sequenced in a study of T cells after yellow fever vaccination. Each CDR3 protein gets one entry after TCRdb re-called the 5' RACE reads with MiXCR. The table records about 340,000 distinct CDR3 sequences, around 13% of them present only once. Sequenced material: CD4+ T cells sorted from PBMCs, taken 15 days after the yellow fever booster vaccination. These receptors came from a man in his late teens or twenties who received the YFV17D yellow fever vaccine.

The chain joins TRBV12-3 or TRBV12-4 to TRBJ1-4; D gene ambiguous. V was shortened by 4 bases and J by 10 bases, with 25 bases between the two germline ends. The CDR3 runs to 17 residues. For the CDR3, the DNA is TGTGCCAGCAGTTGGAGACTTAAGACGGTGCGTGTAGGAAAACTGTTTTTT. It specifies CASSWRLKTVRVGKLFF.

The chain links TRBV12-3 or TRBV12-4 to TRBJ1-6; D gene uncertain. The length of the CDR3 is 13 residues. V was trimmed by 0 bases and J by 8 bases, leaving 5 bases between them. The CDR3 spells CASSLALDSPLHF. The CDR3 bases are TGTGCCAGCAGTTTAGCGTTGGATTCACCCCTCCACTTT.

This clonotype was counted only a few times. V is TRBV4-3 and J is TRBJ2-7, with D possibly called TRBD1 or TRBD2 (5 bases each). This CDR3 region has 16 residues. Looked up from germline, CDR1 is LGHNA and CDR2 is YSLEER. The germline V and J ends were trimmed by 1 base and 4 bases, with 17 bases remaining between them. CDR3 in amino acids: CASSQVTGTRMYEQYF. CDR3 nucleotide sequence: TGCGCCAGCAGCCAAGTCACCGGGACCCGAATGTACGAGCAGTACTTC.

The chain is built from TRBV3-1 and TRBJ2-3, with TRBD2 matching over 13 bases. Germline CDR1 and CDR2: LGHDT and YNNKEL (reference sequence). V lost 4 bases, J lost 3 bases, and 13 bases stayed unmatched. CDR3 length: 19 residues. Here the CDR3 reads CASSPSPTGLAGRTDTQYF. In DNA form, the CDR3 reads TGTGCCAGCAGCCCCTCCCCCACGGGACTAGCGGGGAGGACAGATACGCAGTATTTT.

V gene TRBV10-1 combines with J gene TRBJ2-3; TRBD2 agrees at 8 bases. The CDR3 runs to 14 residues. V lost 6 bases, J lost 4 bases, and 6 bases stayed unmatched. CDR1 is WNHNN, CDR2 SYGVQD, per germline (reference sequence). As DNA, the CDR3 is TGCGCCAGCAGCTTCTCGGGACTAGCAGATACGCAGTATTTT. Residues: CASSFSGLADTQYF.

This clonotype was detected only a few times. This rearrangement joins TRBV12-3 or TRBV12-4 to TRBJ2-5; 11 bases map to TRBD2. The CDR3 totals 14 residues. V shed 6 bases, J shed 5 bases, and the junction held 5 bases outside the gene matches. The CDR3 region has the DNA TGTGCCAGCAGAAATAGCGGGGGGGCGGAGACCCAGTACTTC. Amino acid sequence: CASRNSGGAETQYF.

This clonotype occurred many times. This CDR3 reads CSVASGDEQFF. The CDR3 DNA sequence: TGCAGCGTTGCCAGCGGGGATGAGCAGTTCTTC. The chain links TRBV29-1 to TRBJ2-1; 7 bases agree with TRBD2. Germline CDR1 is SQVTM and CDR2 is ANQGSEA. Trimming removed 4 bases from V and 8 bases from J; junction bases left unmatched: 2. This CDR3 is 11 amino acids long.

The chain is built from TRBV7-3 and TRBJ2-5; unclear D gene. CDR1 and CDR2 (germline): SGHTA, FQGTGA. This CDR3 has 13 amino acids. Trimming left V 0 bases short and J 5 bases short, with 7 bases between. The CDR3 region is CASSLTWQETQYF. The CDR3 nucleotides are TGTGCCAGCAGCTTAACGTGGCAGGAGACCCAGTACTTC.

The V and J genes are TRBV9 and TRBJ2-1; 7 positions agree with TRBD1. This CDR3 contains 16 residues. Germline-derived CDR1 and CDR2 are SGDLS and YYNGEE. V was pared by 0 bases and J by 4 bases, with 7 bases of the junction left unmatched. The DNA for the CDR3 is TGTGCCAGCAGCGTAGGTGAGGGGGCGCCTTACAATGAGCAGTTCTTC. It is translated as CASSVGEGAPYNEQFF. The complete variable domain, with remaining parts taken from reference TRBV9 and TRBJ2-1, reads DSGVTQTPKHLITATGQRVTLRCSPRSGDLSVYWYQQSLDQGLQFLIQYYNGEERAKGNILERFSAQQFPDLHSELNLSSLELGDSALYFCASSVGEGAPYNEQFFGPGTRLTVL.

This chain uses TRBV7-2 with TRBJ2-1; 9 bases map to TRBD2. The CDR3 has 15 residues. With V trimmed by 5 bases and J by 7 bases, 9 bases remained unmatched. Germline CDR1 and CDR2: SGHTA and FQGNSA. The CDR3 sequence: CASSLGGTSSNEQFF. The DNA of the CDR3 is TGTGCCAGCAGCCTCGGGGGGACTAGCAGTAATGAGCAGTTCTTC.

Ten or more counts support this clonotype. The V gene is TRBV18, the J gene TRBJ2-5; D gene uncertain. The CDR3 runs to 12 residues. Trimming took off 1 base at V and 4 bases at J, with 4 bases between the two ends. Germline loops: CDR1 KGHSH, CDR2 LQKENI. Written as DNA, the CDR3 is TGTGCCAGCTCACCACAGGGAGAGACCCAGTACTTC. This encodes CASSPQGETQYF.

This chain uses TRBV20-1 with TRBJ2-7; TRBD2 agrees at 8 bases. This CDR3 spans 14 amino acids. The germline V gene encodes CDR1 DFQATT and CDR2 SNEGSKA (reference sequence). V trimming: 5 bases; J trimming: 4 bases; junction bases outside the gene matches: 10. CDR3 DNA sequence: TGCAGTGCTCTCGACCCGATAGCGGGATACGAGCAGTACGTC. Translating it yields CSALDPIAGYEQYV.

The chain links TRBV15 to TRBJ1-5; 8 nucleotides match TRBD1. With V trimmed by 4 bases and J by 6 bases, 8 bases remained unmatched. This CDR3 has 15 amino acids. Looked up from germline, CDR1 is LNHNV and CDR2 is YYDKDF (reference sequence). The CDR3 DNA reads TGTGCCACCAGCACTTACGGACAGGGATTTCAGCCCCAGCATTTT. Translating gives CATSTYGQGFQPQHF.

The rearrangement uses TRBV6-5 and TRBJ1-1; 7 bases are shared with TRBD1. The CDR3 totals 15 residues. Per germline, CDR1 MNHEY and CDR2 SVGAGI. J was trimmed by 4 bases and V by 4 bases; bases with no gene match: 9. The CDR3 DNA reads as TGTGCCAGCAGTTCATGGGACAGTCTTCCCACTGAAGCTTTCTTT. Translated: CASSSWDSLPTEAFF.

The rearrangement links TRBV5-1 to TRBJ1-2; D is unclear. The CDR3 is made up of 15 amino acids. With 4 bases removed from V and 6 bases from J, the gap between germline ends came to 19 bases. Germline CDR1 and CDR2: SGHRS and YFSETQ. The CDR3: CASSTTTREGNGYTF. DNA for the CDR3: TGCGCCAGCAGCACGACGACCCGGGAAGGGAATGGCTACACCTTC.

This clonotype was observed at least ten times. The J gene is TRBJ2-6, the V gene TRBV6-5, with D uncertain. The germline gives CDR1 MNHEY, CDR2 SVGAGI. The CDR3 covers 16 residues. Between the trimmed V and J ends, which lost 1 base and 0 bases, there was a span of 7 bases. The CDR3 loop reads CASSYWRDSGANVLTF. For the CDR3, the DNA is TGTGCCAGCAGTTACTGGCGTGACTCTGGGGCCAACGTCCTGACTTTC.